Shown below are 8 T cell receptor beta chains from a single sample sequenced in a study of cytomegalovirus exposure and HLA in healthy donors. Assay used: immunoSEQ multiplex PCR; TCRdb lists only in-frame clones, some missing. The top ten clones hold under 6.5% of a sample with about 60,000 clones, 93% of them seen once. Source material: PBMCs. The receptors originated from a woman in her late teens or twenties in good health and CMV-seronegative.

The chain uses TRBV9 and TRBJ2-7; a possible D gene is TRBD2 (5 bases). CDR1 and CDR2 (germline): SGDLS, YYNGEE. The V end was cut by 0 bases, the J end by 2 bases, with 12 bases between. This CDR3 region has 15 residues. The CDR3 protein is CASSVDLASTYEQYF. DNA of the CDR3: TGTGCCAGCAGCGTAGACCTAGCTTCAACCTACGAGCAGTACTTC.

CDR3 in DNA: TGTGCCAGCAGCAGGGGGGCCAAAAACATTCAGTACTTC. Encoded protein: CASSRGAKNIQYF. The V gene is TRBV9, the J gene TRBJ2-4; a weak D match, TRBD1 (6 bases). The germline CDR1 and CDR2 sequences are SGDLS and YYNGEE. Trimming left V 4 bases short and J 1 base short, with 6 bases between. CDR3 length equals 13 residues.

V gene TRBV2 combines with J gene TRBJ1-1; TRBD1 is a possible D gene (6 bases). The CDR3 totals 16 residues. Trimming left V 8 bases short and J 5 bases short, with 24 bases between. Germline V gene lookup returns CDR1 SNHLY and CDR2 FYNNEI. The CDR3 loop reads CASLRGGGGVGTEAFF. Written as DNA, the CDR3 is TGTGCCAGCCTGCGGGGGGGCGGCGGAGTGGGTACTGAAGCTTTCTTT.

The chain couples TRBV11-2 to TRBJ1-5; D gene uncertain. Trimming pared 3 bases from V and 0 bases from J, leaving 6 bases between. The length of the CDR3 is 14 residues. Germline V lookup: CDR1 SGHAT, CDR2 FQNNGV. The CDR3 sequence: CASSLSSSNQPQHF. In DNA form, the CDR3 reads TGTGCCAGCAGCTTGTCCAGTAGCAATCAGCCCCAGCATTTT. Supplemented by reference TRBV11-2 and TRBJ1-5, the full variable domain reads EAGVAQSPRYKIIEKRQSVAFWCNPISGHATLYWYQQILGQGPKLLIQFQNNGVVDDSQLPKDRFSAERLKGVDSTLKIQPAKLEDSAVYLCASSLSSSNQPQHFGDGTRLSIL.

The chain links TRBV10-3 to TRBJ1-6, with D possibly TRBD1 on 5 matching bases. The CDR3 is 18 residues long. Germline V gives CDR1 ENHRY, CDR2 SYGVKD. V shed 0 bases and J shed 8 bases, with 20 bases lying between them. The CDR3: CAISESGRGGMLDSPLHF. DNA of the CDR3: TGTGCCATCAGTGAGTCGGGAAGGGGAGGGATGTTGGATTCACCCCTCCACTTT.

The chain employs TRBV5-6 and TRBJ1-2; D call uncertain. The CDR3 spans 13 residues. Trimming shortened V by 4 bases and J by 4 bases, and 11 bases separated the two germline ends. Germline V gene data show CDR1 as SGHDT and CDR2 as YYEEEE. The CDR3 protein is CASSLGDSYGYTF. DNA of the CDR3: TGTGCCAGCAGCCTGGGTGATAGCTATGGCTACACCTTC.

The chain is built from TRBV20-1 and TRBJ2-1; 7 bases match TRBD1. Per germline, CDR1 DFQATT and CDR2 SNEGSKA (reference sequence). J lost 7 bases, V lost 8 bases, and 5 bases had no gene match. CDR3 length: 11 amino acids. The CDR3 DNA reads as TGCAGTCACAGGGGCATAAATGAGCAGTTCTTC. It translates to CSHRGINEQFF.

The chain has TRBV7-9 and TRBJ2-6; D is possibly TRBD1 (6 bases). The V and J ends lost 2 bases and 0 bases respectively, with 14 bases between them. The CDR3 spans 18 residues. Germline CDR1 SEHNR, CDR2 FQNEAQ (reference sequence). DNA of the CDR3: TGTGCCAGCAGCTTATTTGGGGGCACGAACTCTGGGGCCAACGTCCTGACTTTC. This codes for CASSLFGGTNSGANVLTF.